The present T cell receptor (beta chain) was sequenced within a study of OX40 agonist ivuxolimab in advanced cancers. Study-level background: Dose-escalation patients were diagnosed with hepatocellular carcinoma, melanoma, renal cell cancer or head and neck cancer. Eligibility rules accepted prior anti-PD-1, anti-PD-L1 or anti-CTLA-4 therapy, and around 40% had some. Three individuals attained partial responses, comprising one hepatocellular carcinoma case and two cutaneous melanoma cases. The study, taken as a whole, reports: CD4+ and CD8+ blood T cells expanded clonally by week 6 at 0.1 to 3.0 mg/kg.

CDR1 is LNHNV and CDR2 is YYDKDF in the germline V gene (reference sequence). V was cut by 0 bases and J by 5 bases, with 13 bases left in between. The CDR3 has 15 amino acids. Some clones are missing from TCRdb's copy, which holds only in-frame ones; the method was immunoSEQ multiplex PCR. The data contain 26,000 or so clones, roughly 90% of them singletons. As for this clone: Its target is not known.

This sample comprised CD4+ or CD8+ T cells sorted from blood, obtained in a trial of the OX40 agonist ivuxolimab. The chain uses TRBV15 and TRBJ1-1; D remains unclear. This TCR was sampled from an adult with an advanced solid tumor such as melanoma, head and neck, liver or kidney cancer. Here the CDR3 reads CATSRDEGRVTEAFF. The CDR3 bases are TGTGCCACCAGCAGAGATGAAGGGCGGGTGACTGAAGCTTTCTTT.